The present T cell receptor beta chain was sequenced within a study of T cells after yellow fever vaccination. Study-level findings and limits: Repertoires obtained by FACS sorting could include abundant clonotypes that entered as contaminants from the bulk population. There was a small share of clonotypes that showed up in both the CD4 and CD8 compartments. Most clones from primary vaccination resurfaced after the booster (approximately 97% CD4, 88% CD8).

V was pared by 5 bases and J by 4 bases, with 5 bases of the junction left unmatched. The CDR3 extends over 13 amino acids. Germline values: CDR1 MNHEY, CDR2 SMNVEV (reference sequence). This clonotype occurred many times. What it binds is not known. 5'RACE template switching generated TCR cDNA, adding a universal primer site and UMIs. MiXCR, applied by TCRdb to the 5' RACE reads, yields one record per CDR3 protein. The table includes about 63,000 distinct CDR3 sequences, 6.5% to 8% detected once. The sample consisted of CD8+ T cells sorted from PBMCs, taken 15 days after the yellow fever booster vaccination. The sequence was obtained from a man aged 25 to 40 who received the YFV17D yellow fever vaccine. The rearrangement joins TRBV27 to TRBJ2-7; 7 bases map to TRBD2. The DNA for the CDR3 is TGTGCCAGCAGTGGCGGGAGTCGGTACGAGCAGTACTTC. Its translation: CASSGGSRYEQYF.